These T cell receptor beta chains were read from a single sample in a study of OX40 agonist ivuxolimab in advanced cancers. The method was immunoSEQ multiplex PCR; TCRdb's version includes in-frame clones alone and lacks a portion of them. The sample yields approximately 99,000 clones, approximately 90% seen once. Sequencing used CD4+ or CD8+ T cells sorted from blood, obtained in a trial of the OX40 agonist ivuxolimab. The receptors here all came from an adult with an advanced solid tumor such as melanoma, head and neck, liver or kidney cancer. CDR3s include the opening cysteine and the closing phenylalanine or tryptophan. The D gene is left open where the match is weak. Size is omitted from some rows. Given values are once, few, many or a class for expanded clones.

clone size: .; V gene: TRBV18; D gene: TRBD2; J gene: TRBJ2-1; CDR3 DNA: TGTGCCAGCTCCCCCACGGCGGGGGGGGGTAATGAGCAGTTCTTC; CDR3 protein: CASSPTAGGGNEQFF
clone size: .; V gene: TRBV6-6; D gene: .; J gene: TRBJ2-7; CDR3 DNA: TGTGCCAGCAGGTCCGGGGGCCAGACCTCCTACGAGCAGTACTTC; CDR3 protein: CASRSGGQTSYEQYF
clone size: once; V gene: TRBV30; D gene: .; J gene: TRBJ2-7; CDR3 DNA: TGTGCCTGGAGTGGGACATCTTCCAAGAGGGAGCAGTACTTC; CDR3 protein: CAWSGTSSKREQYF
clone size: .; V gene: TRBV2; D gene: .; J gene: TRBJ2-3; CDR3 DNA: TGTGCCGGGGATAGCACAGATACGCAGTATTTT; CDR3 protein: CAGDSTDTQYF
clone size: once; V gene: TRBV6-5; D gene: .; J gene: TRBJ2-1; CDR3 DNA: TGTGCCAGCAGCCGACAGGGGAGGGTCAATGAGCAGTTCTTC; CDR3 protein: CASSRQGRVNEQFF
clone size: .; V gene: TRBV15; D gene: .; J gene: TRBJ1-5; CDR3 DNA: TGTGCCACCAGCAGAGATGAGAACCAGCCCCAGCATTTT; CDR3 protein: CATSRDENQPQHF
clone size: .; V gene: TRBV5-6; D gene: .; J gene: TRBJ1-6; CDR3 DNA: TGTGCCAGCAGCTTTCCCGACGGTGATAATTCACCCCTCCACTTT; CDR3 protein: CASSFPDGDNSPLHF
clone size: .; V gene: TRBV11-2; D gene: .; J gene: TRBJ1-1; CDR3 DNA: TGTGCCAGCAGCTCTCAGGGTAACACTGAAGCTTTCTTT; CDR3 protein: CASSSQGNTEAFF
clone size: .; V gene: TRBV21-1; D gene: .; J gene: TRBJ1-1; CDR3 DNA: TGTGCCAGCAGCAAAACCCCAGCGAGCACTGAAGCTTTCTTT; CDR3 protein: CASSKTPASTEAFF
clone size: .; V gene: TRBV18; D gene: TRBD1; J gene: TRBJ2-7; CDR3 DNA: TGTGCCAGCTCACCTCGAGGGGGCGGTGCGGACGAGCAGTACTTC; CDR3 protein: CASSPRGGGADEQYF
clone size: .; V gene: TRBV19; D gene: TRBD2; J gene: TRBJ2-7; CDR3 DNA: TGTGCCAGTAGTGTAAGCGGGACTAGCGTTTACGAGCAGTACTTC; CDR3 protein: CASSVSGTSVYEQYF
clone size: .; V gene: TRBV7-9; D gene: TRBD1; J gene: TRBJ1-2; CDR3 DNA: TGTGCCAGCAGCTCGACAGGGTTCGGCTATGGCTACACCTTC; CDR3 protein: CASSSTGFGYGYTF
clone size: .; V gene: TRBV18; D gene: .; J gene: TRBJ1-1; CDR3 DNA: TGTGCCAGCTCACCAGAGGGGGTGAGGAGGGAAACTGAAGCTTTCTTT; CDR3 protein: CASSPEGVRRETEAFF
clone size: .; V gene: TRBV6-5; D gene: .; J gene: TRBJ2-7; CDR3 DNA: TGTGCCAGCAGTGTGATCTACGAGCAGTACTTC; CDR3 protein: CASSVIYEQYF
clone size: .; V gene: TRBV7-6; D gene: .; J gene: TRBJ2-5; CDR3 DNA: TGTGCCAGCAGCTTAGTTGTGGCAGGGTCGGAGACCCAGTACTTC; CDR3 protein: CASSLVVAGSETQYF
clone size: .; V gene: TRBV5-4; D gene: .; J gene: TRBJ1-2; CDR3 DNA: TGTGCCAGCAGCTTGGCCGATGGCTATGGCTACACCTTC; CDR3 protein: CASSLADGYGYTF
clone size: .; V gene: TRBV6-6; D gene: .; J gene: TRBJ1-3; CDR3 DNA: TGTGCCAGCAGTTACTTGTTGGCTGGAAACACCATATATTTT; CDR3 protein: CASSYLLAGNTIYF
clone size: .; V gene: TRBV19; D gene: .; J gene: TRBJ2-2; CDR3 DNA: TGTGCCAGTAGTCCGTACCAGGGTCCCGGGGAGCTGTTTTTT; CDR3 protein: CASSPYQGPGELFF
clone size: .; V gene: TRBV15; D gene: .; J gene: TRBJ1-4; CDR3 DNA: TGTGCCACCAGCGCACAGGGTCCCAGGGGTGAAAAACTGTTTTTT; CDR3 protein: CATSAQGPRGEKLFF
clone size: .; V gene: TRBV29-1; D gene: .; J gene: TRBJ2-1; CDR3 DNA: TGCAGCGTTGAAAGGACTTACAATGAGCAGTTCTTC; CDR3 protein: CSVERTYNEQFF
clone size: .; V gene: TRBV5-8; D gene: .; J gene: TRBJ1-1; CDR3 DNA: TGTGCCAGCAGAACGCACAGCACTGAAGCTTTCTTT; CDR3 protein: CASRTHSTEAFF
clone size: .; V gene: TRBV9; D gene: .; J gene: TRBJ1-1; CDR3 DNA: TGTGCCAGCAGCCCCGGGGGTAACACTGAAGCTTTCTTT; CDR3 protein: CASSPGGNTEAFF
clone size: .; V gene: TRBV30; D gene: TRBD1; J gene: TRBJ2-7; CDR3 DNA: TGTGCCTGGAGTGGCGACAGGGGACCCTACGAGCAGTACTTC; CDR3 protein: CAWSGDRGPYEQYF
clone size: .; V gene: TRBV19; D gene: TRBD2; J gene: TRBJ2-3; CDR3 DNA: TGTGCCAGTAGAGGGACTAGCGGGAGGGAACTGGATACGCAGTATTTT; CDR3 protein: CASRGTSGRELDTQYF
clone size: few; V gene: TRBV11-2; D gene: .; J gene: TRBJ1-2; CDR3 DNA: TGTGCCAGCAGCTTCGACCAGAGGACGGGCCCAGGCTACACCTTC; CDR3 protein: CASSFDQRTGPGYTF
clone size: .; V gene: TRBV4-2; D gene: TRBD1; J gene: TRBJ1-1; CDR3 DNA: TGTGCCAGCAGCGAAAGACAGGGAACAAACACTGAAGCTTTCTTT; CDR3 protein: CASSERQGTNTEAFF
clone size: .; V gene: TRBV7-2; D gene: .; J gene: TRBJ2-2; CDR3 DNA: TGTGCCAGCAGCGAACAACACACCGGGGAGCTGTTTTTT; CDR3 protein: CASSEQHTGELFF
clone size: .; V gene: TRBV7-3; D gene: TRBD2; J gene: TRBJ2-3; CDR3 DNA: TGTGCCAGCAGCTTCTTGGCGGGAGGTACAGATACGCAGTATTTT; CDR3 protein: CASSFLAGGTDTQYF
clone size: .; V gene: TRBV6-1; D gene: TRBD1; J gene: TRBJ1-1; CDR3 DNA: TGTGCCAGCAGCCGGACAGGGGACGGAACTGAAGCTTTCTTT; CDR3 protein: CASSRTGDGTEAFF
clone size: .; V gene: TRBV6-5; D gene: .; J gene: TRBJ1-2; CDR3 DNA: TGTGCCAGCAGGTCTCGGGGCCTTATCTATGGCTACACCTTC; CDR3 protein: CASRSRGLIYGYTF
clone size: .; V gene: TRBV11-2; D gene: TRBD2; J gene: TRBJ2-1; CDR3 DNA: TGTGCCAGCAGCTTTGGGGGGGCCTACAATGAGCAGTTCTTC; CDR3 protein: CASSFGGAYNEQFF
clone size: .; V gene: TRBV6-1; D gene: .; J gene: TRBJ1-5; CDR3 DNA: TGTGCCAGCCGGGGGGGGCGAGAGCCCCAGCATTTT; CDR3 protein: CASRGGREPQHF
clone size: .; V gene: TRBV30; D gene: TRBD2; J gene: TRBJ2-6; CDR3 DNA: TGCGCGGGAGGGGCTTCTGGGGCCAACGTCCTGACTTTC; CDR3 protein: CAGGASGANVLTF
clone size: .; V gene: TRBV7-6; D gene: .; J gene: TRBJ1-5; CDR3 DNA: TGTGCCAGCAGCTTAGGGGGGGATGGCAATCAGCCCCAGCATTTT; CDR3 protein: CASSLGGDGNQPQHF
clone size: .; V gene: TRBV19; D gene: TRBD2; J gene: TRBJ2-1; CDR3 DNA: TGTGCCAGTAGTGCCCGGGGGGGAAGCGCCTACAATGAGCAGTTCTTC; CDR3 protein: CASSARGGSAYNEQFF
clone size: .; V gene: TRBV6-5; D gene: .; J gene: TRBJ2-7; CDR3 DNA: TGTGCCAGCAGTTCAGGACTACTCTACGAGCAGTACTTC; CDR3 protein: CASSSGLLYEQYF
clone size: few; V gene: TRBV20-1; D gene: .; J gene: TRBJ1-2; CDR3 DNA: TGCAGTCTTGCCTTGGGGACTGGCTACACCTTC; CDR3 protein: CSLALGTGYTF
clone size: .; V gene: TRBV5-6; D gene: TRBD2; J gene: TRBJ2-5; CDR3 DNA: TGTGCCAGCAGCCCGGGAGGGGGAAGTTTAGAGACCCAGTACTTC; CDR3 protein: CASSPGGGSLETQYF
clone size: once; V gene: TRBV4-2; D gene: TRBD2; J gene: TRBJ2-1; CDR3 DNA: TGTGCCAGCAGCCAAGCGGGGTTAGCGGGAGGCCCCACATTCAATGAGCAGTTCTTC; CDR3 protein: CASSQAGLAGGPTFNEQFF
clone size: .; V gene: TRBV30; D gene: TRBD1; J gene: TRBJ1-2; CDR3 DNA: TGTGCCTGGAAGACGACAGGGATCTATGGCTACACCTTC; CDR3 protein: CAWKTTGIYGYTF
clone size: few; V gene: TRBV6-4; D gene: .; J gene: TRBJ1-5; CDR3 DNA: TGTGCCAGCAGTGACAATACGGTCTACAATCAGCCCCAGCATTTT; CDR3 protein: CASSDNTVYNQPQHF
clone size: .; V gene: TRBV5-1; D gene: .; J gene: TRBJ2-5; CDR3 DNA: TGCGCCAGCAAACAAACAGCGACACAAGAGACCCAGTACTTC; CDR3 protein: CASKQTATQETQYF
clone size: .; V gene: TRBV18; D gene: .; J gene: TRBJ1-1; CDR3 DNA: TGTGCCAGCTCACCAAACAGGGTCGGAACTGAAGCTTTCTTT; CDR3 protein: CASSPNRVGTEAFF
clone size: .; V gene: TRBV19; D gene: .; J gene: TRBJ1-1; CDR3 DNA: TGTGCCAGTAGTATTAGCATGAACACTGAAGCTTTCTTT; CDR3 protein: CASSISMNTEAFF
clone size: .; V gene: TRBV6-1; D gene: TRBD1; J gene: TRBJ2-3; CDR3 DNA: TGTGCCAGCAGTTCTTGGACAGGGAAGACAGATACGCAGTATTTT; CDR3 protein: CASSSWTGKTDTQYF
clone size: once; V gene: TRBV7-9; D gene: .; J gene: TRBJ2-7; CDR3 DNA: TGTGCCAGCAGCTCCCTCTACGAGCAGTACTTC; CDR3 protein: CASSSLYEQYF
clone size: .; V gene: TRBV5-1; D gene: .; J gene: TRBJ2-5; CDR3 DNA: TGCGCCAGCAGCCAAGGACCGTCGGTGGAGACCCAGTACTTC; CDR3 protein: CASSQGPSVETQYF
clone size: once; V gene: TRBV19; D gene: .; J gene: TRBJ2-7; CDR3 DNA: TGTGCCAGTAGTGCAGGAGGGGACGAGCAGTACTTC; CDR3 protein: CASSAGGDEQYF
clone size: once; V gene: TRBV6-6; D gene: TRBD1; J gene: TRBJ1-2; CDR3 DNA: TGTGCCAGCAGTTACTCGGACAGGCAAAGGGGGTATGGCTACACCTTC; CDR3 protein: CASSYSDRQRGYGYTF
clone size: once; V gene: TRBV27; D gene: .; J gene: TRBJ2-5; CDR3 DNA: TGTGCCAGCAGATACTATAGAGAGACCCAGTACTTC; CDR3 protein: CASRYYRETQYF
clone size: .; V gene: TRBV7-8; D gene: .; J gene: TRBJ1-1; CDR3 DNA: TGTGCCAGCAGCTTAGCAACGGGGCATGGCACTGAAGCTTTCTTT; CDR3 protein: CASSLATGHGTEAFF
clone size: .; V gene: TRBV6-5; D gene: .; J gene: TRBJ2-7; CDR3 DNA: TGTGCCAGTGCGGAGACGGACTCCTACGAGCAGTACTTC; CDR3 protein: CASAETDSYEQYF
clone size: .; V gene: TRBV19; D gene: .; J gene: TRBJ2-3; CDR3 DNA: TGTGCCAGTAGTACCCAAGGCACAGATACGCAGTATTTT; CDR3 protein: CASSTQGTDTQYF